This TCR beta chain was identified during a study of blood T cell repertoires in COVID-19 (dated by TCRdb to about 2020). As for the study more broadly: The collaborator samples originated in the United States, Italy and Spain and spanned the acute and convalescent phases of COVID-19. The prospective study material was composed of cDNA or gDNA derived from T cells, B-cell-depleted T cells, or PBMCs. Samples came from the ongoing ImmuneRACE study (first 160 participants) plus 1,254 subjects from 6 global collaborators. Subjects who had been exposed to COVID-19, were actively infected with it, or had recovered from it provided the deeply sampled blood TCRbeta repertoires that made up the dataset. Where available, HLA class I and class II types were obtained from metadata supplied by the sample provider rather than from assay-based typing. A freely available public database, intended as a resource for researchers studying the immune response to SARS-CoV-2, is where the repertoires were released. A de-identified subject ID, COVID-19 status, age in years and sex were almost always included in the sample metadata.

The immunoSEQ Assay, a bias-controlled multiplex PCR, was used to amplify TCRbeta CDR3 regions from genomic DNA. Per the authors' processing: Within the assay, amplification of reference gene primers was used to estimate how many nucleated cells each sample contained. Sequence reads were collapsed and filtered to measure the absolute abundance of every unique TCRbeta CDR3 rearrangement. For each sample, productive Simpson clonality was calculated as the square root of Simpson's diversity index across productive rearrangements. TCRdb re-hosts the immuneACCESS table, in-frame sequences only. Its copies lack some clones; in the studies checked, an unresolved V gene accounts for under half of them, and the cause for the rest is not known. V and J calls and clone size are as listed in that table; D and trimming were resolved from the DNA. The sample profile shows 70,000 or so clones; roughly 90% of them were found once. Around 0.6% of the sample rests with the top ten.

Whole blood was collected in K2EDTA tubes by collaborating institutions according to the institutions' own protocols. For TCRbeta analysis, collaborators shipped samples in one of three forms: frozen whole blood, isolated PBMCs, or DNA extracted from either of those sample types. This clone was detected a few times. The antigen this receptor binds is unknown. It has no much larger one-base neighbor in the sample; base qualities were not kept. Overall results and qualifications from the work: Clinical and demographic metadata were provided uncurated, with the amount varying by source and participant.

CDR1 and CDR2 were assigned from the germline V gene as SGHTA and FQGNSA. Taken from cysteine to phenylalanine, the CDR3 has 13 residues. Only the CDR3 region is kept as DNA, spanning 39 bases read in frame from base 1. Unmatched junction bases come to 3, with V trimmed by 6 bases and J by 4 bases. This chain is built from TRBV7-2 and TRBJ1-1, with 9 bases matching TRBD1. The receptor comes from a man aged 60 to 75 with acute or convalescent COVID-19. Sequencing was done on a sample of peripheral blood. The sequenced DNA is TGTGCCAGCAGACAGGGGGCTCGCACTGAAGCTTTCTTT. Translated, it reads CASRQGARTEAFF.